The rows below give T cell receptor beta chains drawn from one sample of a study of T cells in Graves' hyperthyroidism and ophthalmopathy. Each CDR3 protein is one row after TCRdb ran MiXCR on the multiplex PCR reads. The top ten hold more than 4.5% of the sample, which has 400,000 to 500,000 distinct CDR3 sequences, roughly 15% seen once. Input material: blood. These receptors all come from a woman aged 18-29 years with Graves' hyperthyroidism. CDR3s include the opening cysteine and the closing phenylalanine or tryptophan. A D gene is named only where the DNA matches it firmly. A clone size is listed for some rows: how often the clone was seen (once, few, many), or a class if it is expanded.

clone size: many; D gene: TRBD1; V gene: TRBV11-2; J gene: TRBJ2-7; CDR3 protein: CASSHGDRSYEQYF; CDR3 DNA: TGTGCCAGCAGCCACGGGGACAGATCCTACGAGCAGTACTTC
clone size: .; D gene: TRBD1; V gene: TRBV20-1; J gene: TRBJ1-2; CDR3 protein: CSARDPRTGGGYTF; CDR3 DNA: TGCAGTGCTAGAGATCCCCGGACAGGGGGTGGCTACACCTTC
clone size: few; D gene: TRBD1; V gene: TRBV27; J gene: TRBJ1-3; CDR3 protein: CASSSGGWRNTIYF; CDR3 DNA: TGTGCCAGCAGTTCAGGGGGCTGGAGAAACACCATATATTTT
clone size: many; D gene: .; V gene: TRBV20-1; J gene: TRBJ2-7; CDR3 protein: CSANPGGPSYEQYF; CDR3 DNA: TGCAGTGCCAACCCCGGGGGTCCCTCCTACGAGCAGTACTTC
clone size: few; D gene: .; V gene: TRBV28; J gene: TRBJ1-2; CDR3 protein: CATRRGGYTF; CDR3 DNA: TGTGCCACCCGCCGTGGTGGCTACACCTTC
clone size: many; D gene: .; V gene: TRBV10-3; J gene: TRBJ2-7; CDR3 protein: CAISAAERAYEQYF; CDR3 DNA: TGTGCCATCAGTGCCGCCGAGAGGGCCTACGAGCAGTACTTC
clone size: few; D gene: .; V gene: TRBV6-5; J gene: TRBJ1-3; CDR3 protein: CASSYIGGTGNTIYF; CDR3 DNA: TGTGCCAGCAGTTACATCGGGGGCACTGGAAACACCATATATTTT
clone size: .; D gene: TRBD2; V gene: TRBV20-1; J gene: TRBJ2-1; CDR3 protein: CSARGGSGAYNEQFF; CDR3 DNA: TGCAGTGCTAGAGGGGGTAGCGGGGCCTACAATGAGCAGTTCTTC
clone size: many; D gene: .; V gene: TRBV30; J gene: TRBJ1-1; CDR3 protein: CAWSAYTEAFF; CDR3 DNA: TGTGCCTGGAGCGCATACACTGAAGCTTTCTTT
clone size: many; D gene: .; V gene: TRBV5-8; J gene: TRBJ2-3; CDR3 protein: CASSLSGLTLTDTQYF; CDR3 DNA: TGTGCCAGCAGCTTGTCAGGTCTGACTCTCACAGATACGCAGTATTTT
clone size: few; D gene: TRBD1; V gene: TRBV12-3/TRBV12-4; J gene: TRBJ1-4; CDR3 protein: CASSAQQGARGPEIEKLFF; CDR3 DNA: TGTGCCAGCAGTGCACAGCAGGGGGCGCGGGGGCCAGAAATTGAAAAACTGTTTTTT
clone size: .; D gene: .; V gene: TRBV28; J gene: TRBJ2-3; CDR3 protein: CASSMSGHRFTDTQYF; CDR3 DNA: TGTGCCAGCAGTATGTCGGGACACCGGTTCACAGATACGCAGTATTTT
clone size: many; D gene: TRBD2; V gene: TRBV20-1; J gene: TRBJ2-1; CDR3 protein: CSARDETSGRAEDEQFF; CDR3 DNA: TGCAGTGCTAGAGATGAGACTAGCGGGAGGGCCGAGGATGAGCAGTTCTTC
clone size: many; D gene: TRBD2; V gene: TRBV6-1; J gene: TRBJ2-1; CDR3 protein: CASSVLAGGFNEQFF; CDR3 DNA: TGTGCCAGCAGTGTTCTAGCGGGAGGGTTCAATGAGCAGTTCTTC
clone size: many; D gene: TRBD2; V gene: TRBV3-1; J gene: TRBJ2-1; CDR3 protein: CASSHRGGGPWNEQFF; CDR3 DNA: TGTGCCAGCAGCCACCGTGGGGGAGGGCCGTGGAATGAGCAGTTCTTC
clone size: .; D gene: TRBD2; V gene: TRBV6-6; J gene: TRBJ2-7; CDR3 protein: CASSYMAAGYPYEQYF; CDR3 DNA: TGTGCCAGCAGTTACATGGCAGCGGGATACCCCTACGAGCAGTACTTC
clone size: many; D gene: TRBD1; V gene: TRBV20-1; J gene: TRBJ1-5; CDR3 protein: CSADRGSNQPQHF; CDR3 DNA: TGCAGTGCTGACAGGGGGAGCAATCAGCCCCAGCATTTT
clone size: .; D gene: .; V gene: TRBV19; J gene: TRBJ1-1; CDR3 protein: CASNDRSFTEAFF; CDR3 DNA: TGTGCCAGTAACGACCGGAGCTTCACTGAAGCTTTCTTT
clone size: .; D gene: .; V gene: TRBV3-1; J gene: TRBJ2-2; CDR3 protein: CASSQSWDPAGELFF; CDR3 DNA: TGTGCCAGCAGCCAAAGTTGGGACCCCGCCGGGGAGCTGTTTTTT
clone size: many; D gene: .; V gene: TRBV27; J gene: TRBJ1-2; CDR3 protein: CASSWGQNYGYTF; CDR3 DNA: TGTGCCAGCAGTTGGGGACAAAACTATGGCTACACCTTC
clone size: many; D gene: TRBD2; V gene: TRBV12-3/TRBV12-4; J gene: TRBJ2-2; CDR3 protein: CASSRGLAGGTGELFF; CDR3 DNA: TGTGCCAGCAGCCGGGGACTAGCGGGAGGCACCGGGGAGCTGTTTTTT
clone size: many; D gene: TRBD1; V gene: TRBV7-9; J gene: TRBJ2-7; CDR3 protein: CASSFAGGRDEQYF; CDR3 DNA: TGTGCCAGCAGCTTCGCAGGGGGCCGGGACGAGCAGTACTTC
clone size: many; D gene: TRBD1; V gene: TRBV5-4; J gene: TRBJ2-1; CDR3 protein: CASSLEQGLNEQFF; CDR3 DNA: TGTGCCAGCAGCTTGGAACAGGGGCTCAATGAGCAGTTCTTC
clone size: few; D gene: TRBD2; V gene: TRBV12-5; J gene: TRBJ2-2; CDR3 protein: CASGLVGAGGGTGELFF; CDR3 DNA: TGTGCTAGTGGTTTGGTAGGAGCGGGGGGGGGCACCGGGGAGCTGTTTTTT
clone size: many; D gene: .; V gene: TRBV28; J gene: TRBJ2-6; CDR3 protein: CASSFYEGTGANVLTF; CDR3 DNA: TGTGCCAGCAGTTTTTATGAGGGCACTGGGGCCAACGTCCTGACTTTC
clone size: many; D gene: .; V gene: TRBV12-3/TRBV12-4; J gene: TRBJ1-1; CDR3 protein: CASRQDTGTIEAFF; CDR3 DNA: TGTGCCAGCAGACAAGACACCGGGACAATTGAAGCTTTCTTT
clone size: few; D gene: .; V gene: TRBV6-1; J gene: TRBJ2-6; CDR3 protein: CASTYSPSGGTNVLTF; CDR3 DNA: TGTGCCAGCACCTACAGCCCATCGGGTGGGACCAACGTCCTGACTTTC
clone size: .; D gene: TRBD1; V gene: TRBV3-1; J gene: TRBJ2-7; CDR3 protein: CASSQEVGQGTYEQYF; CDR3 DNA: TGTGCCAGCAGCCAAGAAGTGGGACAGGGCACCTACGAGCAGTACTTC